This T cell receptor beta chain was recorded in a study of T cell repertoires in aging, cancer and after chemotherapy. TRB rearrangements spanning V, D and J were amplified using mixed TRB-A/B primers. TCRdb used MiXCR to reprocess the multiplex PCR reads, holding one entry per CDR3 protein. This table holds 6,300 or so distinct CDR3 sequences, roughly 35% found once. Germline lookup yields CDR1 LNHDA and CDR2 SQIVND (reference sequence). This CDR3 contains 13 residues. Trimming removed 5 bases from V and 5 bases from J; junction bases left unmatched: 3. Amplification of TCR beta used genomic DNA extracted from peripheral blood.

The rearrangement uses TRBV19 and TRBJ1-1, with 9 bases matching TRBD1. Sequenced sample: blood. The sequence was collected from a human donor in good health. As DNA, the CDR3 is TGTGCCAGTAGTCAGACAGGGGGAACTGAAGCTTTCTTT. Translating gives CASSQTGGTEAFF.